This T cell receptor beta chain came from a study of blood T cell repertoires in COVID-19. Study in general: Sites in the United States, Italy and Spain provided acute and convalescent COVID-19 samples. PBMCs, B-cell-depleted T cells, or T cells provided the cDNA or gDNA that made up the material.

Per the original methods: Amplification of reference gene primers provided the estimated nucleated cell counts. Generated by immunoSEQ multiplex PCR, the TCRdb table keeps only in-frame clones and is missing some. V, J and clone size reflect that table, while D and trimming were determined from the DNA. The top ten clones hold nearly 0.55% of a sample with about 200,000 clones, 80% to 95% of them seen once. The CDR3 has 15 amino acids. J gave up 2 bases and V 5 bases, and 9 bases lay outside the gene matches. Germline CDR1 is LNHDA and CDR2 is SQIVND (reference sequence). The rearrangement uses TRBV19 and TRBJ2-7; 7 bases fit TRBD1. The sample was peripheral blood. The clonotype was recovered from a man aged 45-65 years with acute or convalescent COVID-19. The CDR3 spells CASSLRRDRAYEQYV. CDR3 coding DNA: TGTGCCAGTAGTCTCCGCCGGGACAGAGCCTACGAGCAGTACGTC.